This T cell receptor beta chain was profiled in a study of T-cell memory formation after mild COVID-19. 5'RACE primed from the constant segment yielded TCR alpha and TCR beta cDNA libraries bearing sample barcodes and UMIs. In TCRdb, the 5' RACE reads were re-called with MiXCR into one record per CDR3 protein. The data show a few hundred thousand distinct CDR3 sequences, around 15% seen once. The ends were cut back, 6 bases at V and 11 bases at J, with 11 bases in the middle. CDR3 length equals 11 residues. This clonotype was sampled from a man aged 18 to 29 who had mild COVID-19 (a few samples of this study predate the infection). Cell type and time point are not known. What was sequenced was PBMCs or a T cell subset sorted from them (not recorded which). The chain joins TRBV12-3 or TRBV12-4 to TRBJ1-5; no clear D. This chain's CDR3 is CASRLGFTQHF. The CDR3 DNA reads as TGTGCCAGCAGACTAGGGTTCACCCAGCATTTT.